The TCR beta chain described here comes from a study of T cell changes during pregnancy in multiple sclerosis. Per germline, CDR1 LNHDA and CDR2 SQIVND (reference sequence). V was clipped by 5 bases and J by 4 bases, with 11 bases between them. The CDR3 length is 13 residues. Here immunoSEQ multiplex PCR was the method, and the copy in TCRdb shows in-frame clones only, minus some. This sample has about 75,000 clones, with about 90% found just once. Sequenced here: CD4+ T cells from peripheral blood mononuclear cells, sampled before pregnancy. The clonotype originates from a female donor with multiple sclerosis, enrolled in a pregnancy study. The chain has TRBV19 and TRBJ1-1; possible D gene TRBD1, 6 bases. CDR3 nucleotide sequence: TGTGCCAGTAGTTACAGGGAGGGCACTGAAGCTTTCTTT. Amino acid sequence: CASSYREGTEAFF.